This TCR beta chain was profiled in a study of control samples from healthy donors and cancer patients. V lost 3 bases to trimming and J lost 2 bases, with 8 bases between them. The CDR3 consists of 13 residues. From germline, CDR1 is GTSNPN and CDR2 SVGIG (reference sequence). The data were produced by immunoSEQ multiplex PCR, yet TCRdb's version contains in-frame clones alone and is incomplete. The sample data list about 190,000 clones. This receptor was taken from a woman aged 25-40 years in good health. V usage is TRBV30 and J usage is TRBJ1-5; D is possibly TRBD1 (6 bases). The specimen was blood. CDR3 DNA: TGTGCCTGGAGCGCAGGGGGCAATCAGCCCCAGCATTTT. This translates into CAWSAGGNQPQHF.